The source of this T cell receptor beta chain is a study of beta chain features in type 1 diabetes. Whole-study results and caveats: Type 1 diabetes patients had moderately but significantly shorter TCRB CDR3s in all four CD4+ subsets.

Sampling consisted of one heparinised blood draw per donor, averaging approximately 120 mL. Germline V lookup: CDR1 DFQATT, CDR2 SNEGSKA (reference sequence). The V segment lost 6 bases and the J segment 8 bases; nucleotides outside the gene matches: 5. This CDR3 is 11 amino acids long. This clone has a handful of counts. What it binds is unknown. Isolated RNA was reverse transcribed in full, so expressed TCRB transcripts were sequenced. Using immunoSEQ multiplex PCR, the repertoire was profiled, and TCRdb retains in-frame clones only, with some absent. This table has a few hundred thousand clones, roughly 12% appearing once.

This clonotype was sampled from a woman aged 18-30 years with type 1 diabetes. The chain is built from TRBV20-1 and TRBJ1-1; 8 bases agree with TRBD1. The sample taken for sequencing was naive CD4+ T cells from blood. The CDR3 here is CSARDRMEAFF. CDR3 coding DNA: TGCAGTGCCAGGGACAGGATGGAAGCTTTCTTT.